These 10 T cell receptor beta chains were sequenced from one sample in a study of blood T cells in healthy people across ages (dated by TCRdb to between 2014 and 2016). Library preparation used 5' RACE. The sample was run on an Illumina HiSeq 2500. A second PCR of roughly 6 to 11 cycles was run with a J-beta primer mix and a sample-barcoded 5' primer. The public sequencing data were trimmed at Q25 with fastp and processed into clonotypes with MiXCR by TCRdb, which kept only in-frame beta chains. Each record represents a unique CDR3 protein, reported with the most common genes and DNA among its rows. The sample table lists fewer than 700,000 distinct CDR3 sequences, about 43% of them with a count of one. Approximately 29% of the sample goes to the ten largest clones. The sequenced sample was blood. Receptors were obtained from a man older than 75 in good health.

V gene TRBV7-9 combines with J gene TRBJ2-1, with a possible D match to TRBD1 (6 bases). CDR1 and CDR2 from the germline V gene are SEHNR and FQNEAQ (reference sequence). The CDR3 consists of 13 residues. Trimming took off 8 bases at V and 4 bases at J, with 12 bases between the two ends. The CDR3 DNA sequence: TGTGCCAGCGGAAACAGGGCTTACAATGAGCAGTTCTTC. Protein sequence: CASGNRAYNEQFF. The entire variable domain, with the rest obtained from reference TRBV7-9 and TRBJ2-1, is as follows: DTGVSQNPRHKITKRGQNVTFRCDPISEHNRLYWYRQTLGQGPEFLTYFQNEAQLEKSRLLSDRFSAERPKGSFSTLEIQRTEQGDSAMYLCASGNRAYNEQFFGPGTRLTVL.

The rearrangement joins TRBV6-6 to TRBJ1-5; 7 positions match TRBD1. Per germline, CDR1 MNHNY and CDR2 SVGAGI (reference sequence). The CDR3 is 15 residues long. J gave up 0 bases and V 6 bases, and 5 bases lay outside the gene matches. The CDR3 DNA follows: TGTGCCAGCAGCGACAGGGAGTTTAGCAATCAGCCCCAGCATTTT. The encoded protein is CASSDREFSNQPQHF.

This chain joins TRBV12-3 or TRBV12-4 and TRBJ2-5, with D possibly TRBD1 on 7 matching bases. The V gene lost 7 bases and the J gene lost 3 bases, with 12 bases spanning the gap. The CDR3 contains 13 residues. For the CDR3, the DNA is TGTGCCAGCACCAGGGGGGCGGAAGAGACCCAGTACTTC. This gives the protein CASTRGAEETQYF.

Turning to this clonotype: Just one base apart from a much larger clone, this may be a read error. The rearrangement links TRBV4-3 to TRBJ2-4; 9 positions agree with TRBD1. V was clipped by 5 bases and J by 9 bases; unmatched bases: 8. CDR3 length: 14 amino acids. The germline V gene encodes CDR1 LGHNA and CDR2 YSLEER. The CDR3 DNA reads TGCGCCAGCAGCGAAGTGACAGGGGGATGCATTCAGTACTTC. It encodes CASSEVTGGCIQYF.

The chain joins TRBV29-1 to TRBJ2-5; 8 positions match TRBD2. The CDR3 loop spans 13 amino acids. The ends lost 1 base at V and 4 bases at J; junction bases unmatched: 2. CDR1 and CDR2 (germline): SQVTM, ANQGSEA. The CDR3 sequence is CSVEGGLAETQYF. Written as DNA, the CDR3 is TGCAGCGTTGAAGGAGGACTAGCAGAGACCCAGTACTTC.

The chain carries TRBV7-2 and TRBJ2-5, with 14 bases that match TRBD2. The V and J ends lost 0 bases and 5 bases, in that order; junction bases with no gene match: 8. CDR3 length: 18 amino acids. Germline values: CDR1 SGHTA, CDR2 FQGNSA. CDR3 coding DNA: TGTGCCAGCAGCTTAGCGGGGGGGACTAGCGGGAGAATGGAGACCCAGTACTTC. This codes for CASSLAGGTSGRMETQYF.

The rearrangement uses TRBV5-6 and TRBJ2-7, with D uncertain. V shed 5 bases and J shed 8 bases, with 20 bases lying between them. CDR1 is SGHDT and CDR2 is YYEEEE in the germline V gene. This CDR3 has 14 amino acids. The CDR3 is CASRPAGTAHKQYF. CDR3 in DNA: TGTGCCAGCAGACCGGCCGGAACCGCTCACAAGCAGTACTTC.

Details on this clonotype: At one boundary the junction diverges from the germline segment, which might be a read error. The rearrangement uses TRBV20-1 and TRBJ2-3; D tentatively fits TRBD1 or TRBD2 (5 bases each). Germline CDR1 reads DFQATT; CDR2 reads SNEGSKA (reference sequence). The CDR3 consists of 13 residues. CDR3 coding DNA: TGCAGTGCCCCCCGGGACCCCACAGCTACGCAGTATTTT. Translating it yields CSAPRDPTATQYF.

There are a few counts of this clonotype. The rearrangement uses TRBV20-1 and TRBJ2-5, with 10 positions matching TRBD1. This CDR3 region has 18 residues. V trimming: 4 bases; J trimming: 2 bases; junction bases outside the gene matches: 16. In germline, CDR1 is DFQATT, CDR2 SNEGSKA (reference sequence). Written as DNA, the CDR3 is TGCAGTGCTAAAATGGGGAGACAGGGGGCCCTGGGGCAAGAGACCCAGTACTTC. Protein product: CSAKMGRQGALGQETQYF.

This clonotype has more than one count but fewer than ten. The J gene is TRBJ2-5, the V gene TRBV24-1, with 12 bases that match TRBD1. Germline V gene sequence: CDR1 KGHDR, CDR2 SFDVKD. After removal of 3 bases from V and 4 bases from J, the junction contained 5 bases not matched to a gene. The CDR3 runs 16 residues. In nucleotides, the CDR3 is TGTGCCACCAGTGATACAGGGACAGGGGGCACAGAGACCCAGTACTTC. It specifies CATSDTGTGGTETQYF.